The 25 T cell receptor beta chains given below trace back to one sample, sequenced in a study of response to subunit inactivated influenza vaccine. One entry per CDR3 protein results from TCRdb running MiXCR on the RT-PCR reads. The sample holds approximately 680,000 distinct CDR3 sequences, 15% to 19% seen once. The sequences come from PBMCs from blood, collected about 11 days after vaccination. Receptors originate from a man in his forties or fifties who received an inactivated influenza vaccine.

Only a few counts were recorded for this clonotype. The gene calls are TRBV20-1 and TRBJ2-7; D is uncertain. The CDR3 loop spans 11 amino acids. The V gene's germline CDR1 is DFQATT and CDR2 SNEGSKA (reference sequence). Trimming took 5 bases from V and 9 from J, leaving 14 bases between them. The CDR3 DNA follows: TGCAGTGCTGCCTCGGATGGATGGCAGTACTTC. Protein: CSAASDGWQYF.

The rearrangement uses TRBV10-3 and TRBJ1-5; 7 bases map to TRBD1. The CDR3 runs to 15 residues. From germline, CDR1 is ENHRY and CDR2 SYGVKD. With V trimmed by 10 bases and J by 2 bases, 11 bases remained unmatched. CDR3 in amino acids: CATAPRGDGNQPQHF. The CDR3 DNA reads as TGTGCCACCGCGCCCAGGGGGGATGGCAATCAGCCCCAGCATTTT.

This clonotype showed up just a few times. The chain joins TRBV7-9 to TRBJ2-1; D is perhaps TRBD1 or TRBD2 (5 bases each). In germline, CDR1 is SEHNR, CDR2 FQNEAQ (reference sequence). V was trimmed by 5 bases and J by 9 bases, leaving 17 bases between them. The CDR3 runs 14 residues. CDR3 in DNA: TGTGCCAGCAGCCAGTCGGGGCCCGCGGTTGAGCAGTTCTTC. It specifies CASSQSGPAVEQFF.

This clonotype was observed at least ten times. The chain links TRBV6-5 to TRBJ1-5; no reliable D call. CDR1 is MNHEY and CDR2 is SVGAGI in the germline V gene. V was pared by 0 bases and J by 4 bases, with 7 bases between. CDR3 length equals 14 residues. The CDR3 spells CASSYSGVNQPQHF. The CDR3 bases are TGTGCCAGCAGTTACTCGGGTGTGAATCAGCCCCAGCATTTT.

The rearrangement links TRBV7-2 to TRBJ2-7, with 8 nucleotides matching TRBD1. The CDR3 is 13 amino acids. Germline loops: CDR1 SGHTA, CDR2 FQGNSA. V was pared by 4 bases and J by 6 bases, with 5 bases of the junction left unmatched. DNA of the CDR3: TGTGCCAGCAGCTGGACAGGGATCGCCGAGCAGTACTTC. Protein: CASSWTGIAEQYF.

In this sample, this clonotype turned up many times. The V call is TRBV6-2 or TRBV6-3, the J call TRBJ2-3; 7 bases fit TRBD2. V lost 0 bases to trimming and J lost 4 bases; unmatched junction nucleotides: 10. Germline V gene lookup returns CDR1 MNHEY and CDR2 SVGEGT. The CDR3 runs to 17 residues. CDR3 residues: CASSYSMSLAEADTQYF. CDR3 nucleotide sequence: TGTGCCAGCAGTTACTCGATGTCGCTAGCGGAGGCAGATACGCAGTATTTT.

The CDR3 DNA follows: TGCGCCAGCAGCGACCCGGGACAGGGCAGGTATTTT. Translating it yields CASSDPGQGRYF. This chain joins TRBV5-1 and TRBJ2-3; 9 nucleotides match TRBD1. Germline V CDR1 and CDR2: SGHRS, YFSETQ. The CDR3 has 12 amino acids. Trimming cost V 4 bases and J 14 bases; bases outside gene matches: 8.

This clonotype was detected only a few times. This chain connects TRBV6-5 to TRBJ2-7, with 10 positions matching TRBD1. V dropped 5 bases and J dropped 4; count of bases not matched to a gene: 5. Germline V gene lookup returns CDR1 MNHEY and CDR2 SVGAGI. This CDR3 is 14 amino acids long. The CDR3, as DNA: TGTGCCAGCAGTCACCCGGGACAGGGGTACGAGCAGTACTTC. It specifies CASSHPGQGYEQYF.

CDR3 amino acids: CASSPGGGASGYEQYF. The DNA for the CDR3 is TGTGCCAGCTCACCAGGCGGGGGGGCCTCTGGTTACGAGCAGTACTTC. This chain connects TRBV18 to TRBJ2-7; 9 bases are a match to TRBD2. Unmatched junction bases numbered 9, after V lost 2 bases and J lost 4 bases. Germline values: CDR1 KGHSH, CDR2 LQKENI. This CDR3 is 16 amino acids long.

The chain recombines TRBV7-3 with TRBJ2-1; the D gene is possibly TRBD1 (6 bases). This CDR3 has 16 amino acids. Trimming pared 0 bases from V and 3 bases from J, leaving 12 bases between. In germline, CDR1 is SGHTA, CDR2 FQGTGA. The CDR3 DNA reads TGTGCCAGCAGCTTAACGGTGGACAGCCTCTACAATGAGCAGTTCTTC. Residues: CASSLTVDSLYNEQFF. Based on the CDR3 plus reference TRBV7-3 and TRBJ2-1, the full variable domain is GAGVSQTPSNKVTEKGKYVELRCDPISGHTALYWYRQSLGQGPEFLIYFQGTGAADDSGLPNDRFFAVRPEGSVSTLKIQRTERGDSAVYLCASSLTVDSLYNEQFFGPGTRLTVL.

This chain links TRBV20-1 with TRBJ2-3, with TRBD2 matching 11 bases. Germline CDR1 reads DFQATT; CDR2 reads SNEGSKA (reference sequence). V was clipped by 1 base and J by 5 bases; unmatched bases: 14. The CDR3 sequence is 18 residues long. The CDR3 loop reads CSARAGTSGFGGEDTQYF. The CDR3, as DNA: TGCAGTGCTAGAGCCGGGACTAGCGGATTTGGAGGAGAAGATACGCAGTATTTT.

A remark on this clonotype: The CDR3 does not close with the conserved phenylalanine or tryptophan, likely indicating a read error. No DNA is shown, since the ends of the CDR3 on it are uncertain; the CDR3 is the one TCRdb lists. The chain has TRBV6-5 and TRBJ2-1. The germline CDR1 and CDR2 sequences are MNHEY and SVGAGI. The CDR3 is 13 amino acids in total, end residues counted. The CDR3 here is CASRDSRSDAWLL.

CDR3 DNA: TGCAGTGCTAGAGTGGGAGGGACCAGCTCCTACGAGCAGTACTTC. Amino acids: CSARVGGTSSYEQYF. The chain carries TRBV20-1 and TRBJ2-7; 7 bases agree with TRBD2. The germline CDR1 and CDR2 sequences are DFQATT and SNEGSKA (reference sequence). With 1 base clipped from V and 0 bases from J, the junction kept 6 bases outside the gene matches. This CDR3 has 15 amino acids.

The chain carries TRBV5-1 and TRBJ2-2, with 9 bases that match TRBD1. The CDR3 contains 14 residues. Per the germline V gene, CDR1 is SGHRS and CDR2 is YFSETQ. V trimming: 6 bases; J trimming: 10 bases; junction bases outside the gene matches: 10. In DNA, the CDR3 is TGCGCCAGCAACATGGACAGGGGCGGATTGGAGCTGTTTTTT. Its translation is CASNMDRGGLELFF.

This clonotype was detected only once. The CDR3 DNA reads TGTGCCAGCAGTTACTCCCCACCAGGGTCCTACGAGCAGTACTTC. This encodes CASSYSPPGSYEQYF. The chain uses TRBV6-2 or TRBV6-3 and TRBJ2-7; D is possibly TRBD1 (5 bases). Germline values: CDR1 MNHEY, CDR2 SVGEGT. Trimming cost V 0 bases and J 1 base, with 10 bases left between them. The CDR3 totals 15 residues.

The J gene is TRBJ2-4, the V gene TRBV7-2; a possible D gene is TRBD2 (5 bases). V was cut by 0 bases and J by 7 bases, with 13 bases left in between. The CDR3 sequence is 15 residues long. Germline V gene lookup returns CDR1 SGHTA and CDR2 FQGNSA. The CDR3 region is CASSLAQRSGNIQYF. The CDR3 DNA is TGTGCCAGCAGCTTAGCCCAGCGCTCGGGGAACATTCAGTACTTC.

The chain recombines TRBV4-1 with TRBJ2-3, with 9 nucleotides matching TRBD2. The germline V gene encodes CDR1 MGHRA and CDR2 YSYEKL. The CDR3 is 18 amino acids. The V and J ends lost 3 bases and 0 bases, in that order; junction bases with no gene match: 10. This chain's CDR3 is CASSHPKFSGSSTDTQYF. CDR3 sequence (DNA): TGCGCCAGCAGCCATCCGAAATTTAGCGGGAGTAGCACAGATACGCAGTATTTT.

V usage is TRBV30 and J usage is TRBJ2-1; D not resolved. CDR1 is GTSNPN, CDR2 SVGIG, per germline (reference sequence). The CDR3 contains 12 residues. Trimming removed 4 bases at V and 8 bases at J, with 12 bases between. CDR3 in DNA: TGTGCCTGGAAGGCCCTCGGTGATGAGCAGTTCTTC. It codes for CAWKALGDEQFF.

Ten or more counts support this clonotype. The rearrangement joins TRBV12-3 or TRBV12-4 to TRBJ2-2, with 12 bases identical to TRBD2. Unmatched junction bases numbered 7, after V lost 6 bases and J lost 5 bases. The length of the CDR3 is 16 residues. The CDR3 DNA reads as TGTGCCAGCAGCCGACTAGCGGGAGAAGGGACCGGGGAGCTGTTTTTT. This encodes CASSRLAGEGTGELFF.

In this sample, this clonotype turned up a few times. The chain is built from TRBV28 and TRBJ1-1; the D gene is possibly TRBD1 (6 bases). V was cut by 1 base and J by 0 bases, with 12 bases left in between. CDR1 and CDR2 (germline): MDHEN, SYDVKM. CDR3 length: 16 amino acids. The CDR3 DNA reads TGTGCCAGCAGTTTATTAGGGGGAGCTATGAACACTGAAGCTTTCTTT. It is translated as CASSLLGGAMNTEAFF.

This clonotype has ten or more counts. The genes are TRBV20-1 and TRBJ2-3; TRBD1 matches at 9 bases. Losses at the gene ends were 6 bases for V and 0 bases for J; bases not matched to a gene: 4. The germline CDR1 and CDR2 sequences are DFQATT and SNEGSKA (reference sequence). This CDR3 is 14 amino acids long. CDR3 in amino acids: CSAGGTGSTDTQYF. The DNA for the CDR3 is TGCAGTGCCGGGGGGACAGGGAGCACAGATACGCAGTATTTT.

V is TRBV6-2 or TRBV6-3 and J is TRBJ2-1, with 8 bases identical to TRBD2. The CDR3 spans 15 residues. CDR1 is MNHEY and CDR2 is SVGEGT in the germline V gene. V shed 1 base, J shed 6 bases, and the junction held 5 bases outside the gene matches. The CDR3 DNA reads as TGTGCCAGCAGTTACTTAGCGGGAAGGGGCAATGAGCAGTTCTTC. This translates into CASSYLAGRGNEQFF.

This chain links TRBV18 with TRBJ2-5; a weak D match, TRBD1 (5 bases). Per germline, CDR1 KGHSH and CDR2 LQKENI. The CDR3 loop spans 15 amino acids. With 3 bases removed from V and 0 bases from J, the gap between germline ends came to 11 bases. The CDR3 sequence is CASSPPGSYQETQYF. In DNA form, the CDR3 reads TGTGCCAGCTCACCGCCAGGGTCTTACCAAGAGACCCAGTACTTC.

This clonotype was picked up a small number of times. The rearrangement uses TRBV6-4 and TRBJ1-1; D is undetermined. The CDR3 sequence is 16 residues long. Trimming left V 2 bases short and J 0 bases short, with 13 bases between. The germline V gene has CDR1 MRHNA and CDR2 SNTAGT. Written as DNA, the CDR3 is TGTGCCAGCAGTGACGCTTCTAATACCATGAACACTGAAGCTTTCTTT. This translates into CASSDASNTMNTEAFF.

The sample holds many counts of this clonotype. The chain uses TRBV7-9 and TRBJ2-7, with unresolved D. Looked up from germline, CDR1 is SEHNR and CDR2 is FQNEAQ (reference sequence). Trimming stripped 5 bases from V and 0 bases from J, with 14 bases between. The CDR3 consists of 15 residues. CDR3 amino acids: CASSPLRQASYEQYF. The CDR3 DNA reads TGTGCCAGCAGCCCATTGAGGCAGGCCTCCTACGAGCAGTACTTC.